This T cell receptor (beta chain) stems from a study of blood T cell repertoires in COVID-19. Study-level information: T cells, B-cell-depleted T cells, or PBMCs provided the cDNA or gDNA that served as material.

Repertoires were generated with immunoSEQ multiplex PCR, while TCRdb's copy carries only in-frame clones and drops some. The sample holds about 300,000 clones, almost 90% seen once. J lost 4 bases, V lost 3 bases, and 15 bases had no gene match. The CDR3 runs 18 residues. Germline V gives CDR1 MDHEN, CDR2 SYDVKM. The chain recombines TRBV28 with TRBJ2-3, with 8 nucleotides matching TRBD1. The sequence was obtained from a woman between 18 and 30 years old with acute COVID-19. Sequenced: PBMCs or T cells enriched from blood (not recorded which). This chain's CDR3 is CASSLHSGGQVVPDTQYF. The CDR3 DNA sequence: TGTGCCAGCAGTTTGCATTCCGGGGGACAGGTGGTCCCAGATACGCAGTATTTT.